What follows is one TCR beta chain and its context. Its antigen remains unidentified. The sample holds no much larger clone one base away, and base qualities are not on file. This sample is drawn from a study of blood T cell repertoires in COVID-19 (TCRdb year 2020). In the study overall: Collaborator samples came from the United States, Italy and Spain and covered acute and convalescent phases of COVID-19. Samples were obtained from the ongoing ImmuneRACE study (first 160 participants) and from over a thousand subjects provided by 6 global collaborators. The material from the prospective study consisted of cDNA or gDNA derived from T cells, B-cell-depleted T cells, or PBMCs. Nearly every sample came with metadata listing a de-identified subject ID, COVID-19 status, age in years and sex. The repertoires were made available in a free public database intended to serve as a resource for research on the immune response to SARS-CoV-2. Where available, HLA class I and class II types were taken from metadata supplied by the sample provider and were not determined by assay-based typing. The dataset comprised deeply sampled blood TCRbeta repertoires from subjects exposed to, actively infected with, or recovered from COVID-19.

TCRbeta CDR3 regions were amplified from genomic DNA by means of the immunoSEQ Assay, a bias-controlled multiplex PCR. In the original analysis: The number of nucleated cells in each sample was estimated by amplification of reference gene primers within the assay. Sequence reads were collapsed and filtered to measure the absolute abundance of every unique TCRbeta CDR3 rearrangement. Productive Simpson clonality was computed per sample as the square root of Simpson's diversity index over productive rearrangements. The clones in this table, taken by TCRdb from immuneACCESS, are in-frame only. Not every clone is retained; where verified, under half of the shortfall comes from an unresolved V gene, and the cause of the rest is unknown. The V and J calls and clone size are taken from that table; D and trimming were inferred from the DNA. This sample comprises around 140,000 clones, roughly 88% of them detected only once. The ten largest clones add up to around 1.7% of the sample.

Collaborating institutions collected whole blood in K2EDTA tubes following their own protocols. For TCRbeta analysis, collaborators shipped samples in one of three forms: frozen whole blood, isolated PBMCs, or DNA extracted from either of those sample types. Broader findings and caveats from the paper: The amount of clinical and demographic metadata varied by source and participant and was provided uncurated.

The germline V end is reduced by 3 bases and the J end by 5 bases; junction bases left unmatched: 2. The CDR3 numbers 13 residues from cysteine through phenylalanine. CDR3 DNA is the only sequence kept; it has 39 bases, read in frame from the first base. In the germline V gene, CDR1 corresponds to SGHRS and CDR2 to YFSETQ. The receptor was derived from a woman aged 50 to 60 with acute or convalescent COVID-19. Sequenced material: peripheral blood. The chain joins TRBV5-1 to TRBJ2-1, and 7 junctional nucleotides match TRBD1. The CDR3 region: CASSYGTDNEQFF. The DNA reads TGCGCCAGCAGCTATGGGACAGACAATGAGCAGTTCTTC.